Listed below are T cell receptor beta chains from one sample, sequenced in a study of PD-1 and CTLA-4 blockade in melanoma. Sequencing used immunoSEQ multiplex PCR; TCRdb keeps in-frame clones, though not all of them. The sample carries fewer than 20,000 clones, around 70% recorded once. This specimen consisted of CD8+ T cells from peripheral blood, obtained before anti-PD-1 treatment. Receptors were obtained from a human donor with melanoma. Each CDR3 is given with its conserved first and last residue. Each record gives: J gene, clone size, CDR3 length, D gene, V gene, CDR3 DNA, CDR3 protein. D genes are given only for firm matches. Clone size is stated in some rows and not others, as once, few, many or a class when expanded.

j_call: TRBJ2-7; clone_size: once; cdr3_length: 14; d_call: TRBD1; v_call: TRBV7-9; cdr3_nt: TGTGCCAGCAGCTTCTCAGACAGGGGCAACGAGCAGTACTTC; cdr3_aa: CASSFSDRGNEQYF
j_call: TRBJ1-4; clone_size: .; cdr3_length: 13; d_call: .; v_call: TRBV28; cdr3_nt: TGTGCCAGCAGATCGGCAGGGTTAGAGAAACTGTTTTTT; cdr3_aa: CASRSAGLEKLFF
j_call: TRBJ2-2; clone_size: once; cdr3_length: 17; d_call: TRBD1; v_call: TRBV11-2; cdr3_nt: TGTGCCAGCAGCCCTACTAGGGGACAGGAGAACACCGGGGAGCTGTTTTTT; cdr3_aa: CASSPTRGQENTGELFF
j_call: TRBJ2-1; clone_size: .; cdr3_length: 14; d_call: .; v_call: TRBV7-9; cdr3_nt: TGTGCCAGCAGCTTAGGGGGCCTCTACAATGAGCAGTTCTTC; cdr3_aa: CASSLGGLYNEQFF
j_call: TRBJ1-5; clone_size: .; cdr3_length: 17; d_call: .; v_call: TRBV13; cdr3_nt: TGTGCCAGCAGCTTTGGGCCAGGGTATCGGAGCAATCAGCCCCAGCATTTT; cdr3_aa: CASSFGPGYRSNQPQHF
j_call: TRBJ2-3; clone_size: medium-sized; cdr3_length: 13; d_call: .; v_call: TRBV27; cdr3_nt: TGTGCCAGCAGTCCAACGTCAGAGGATACGCAGTATTTT; cdr3_aa: CASSPTSEDTQYF
j_call: TRBJ2-1; clone_size: .; cdr3_length: 15; d_call: TRBD2; v_call: TRBV3-1/TRBV3-2; cdr3_nt: TGTGCCAGCAGCGTAGGGGCTAGCGGGAGCAATGAGCAGTTCTTC; cdr3_aa: CASSVGASGSNEQFF
j_call: TRBJ1-1; clone_size: .; cdr3_length: 13; d_call: TRBD1; v_call: TRBV6-4; cdr3_nt: TGTGCCAGCAGTGAAAGGGGGCACACTGAAGCTTTCTTT; cdr3_aa: CASSERGHTEAFF
j_call: TRBJ2-7; clone_size: .; cdr3_length: 12; d_call: .; v_call: TRBV28; cdr3_nt: TGTGCCAGCAGTTACCTCCCTCGCGAGCAGTACTTC; cdr3_aa: CASSYLPREQYF
j_call: TRBJ2-3; clone_size: .; cdr3_length: 19; d_call: TRBD2; v_call: TRBV13; cdr3_nt: TGTGCCAGCAGCTCCGGGACTAGCGGGAGCCCCACTAGCACAGATACGCAGTATTTT; cdr3_aa: CASSSGTSGSPTSTDTQYF
j_call: TRBJ1-1; clone_size: few; cdr3_length: 16; d_call: .; v_call: TRBV15; cdr3_nt: TGTGCCACCAGCAGAGAGGGCGGGCAGGGAGACACTGAAGCTTTCTTT; cdr3_aa: CATSREGGQGDTEAFF
j_call: TRBJ2-2; clone_size: .; cdr3_length: 13; d_call: .; v_call: TRBV7-9; cdr3_nt: TGTGCCAGCAGCCCTGACGGTCTAGGGGAGCTGTTTTTT; cdr3_aa: CASSPDGLGELFF
j_call: TRBJ1-1; clone_size: .; cdr3_length: 10; d_call: .; v_call: TRBV7-9; cdr3_nt: TGTGCCAGCGACAACACTGAAGCTTTCTTT; cdr3_aa: CASDNTEAFF
j_call: TRBJ2-1; clone_size: .; cdr3_length: 16; d_call: TRBD1; v_call: TRBV7-6; cdr3_nt: TGTGCCAGCAGCTCCCCACAGGGGAGCTCCTACAATGAGCAGTTCTTC; cdr3_aa: CASSSPQGSSYNEQFF
j_call: TRBJ2-7; clone_size: .; cdr3_length: 15; d_call: TRBD2; v_call: TRBV19; cdr3_nt: TGTGCCAGTAGTGCTTCTAGCGGGAGGGTCCACGAGCAGTACTTC; cdr3_aa: CASSASSGRVHEQYF
j_call: TRBJ1-4; clone_size: .; cdr3_length: 16; d_call: .; v_call: TRBV4-1; cdr3_nt: TGCGCCAGCAGCCCCTTCTCCCTATCAGCTAATGAAAAACTGTTTTTT; cdr3_aa: CASSPFSLSANEKLFF
j_call: TRBJ1-6; clone_size: .; cdr3_length: 20; d_call: .; v_call: TRBV15; cdr3_nt: TGTGCCACCAGCAGAGCCCTAACCCCCGACCTAAACCAATATAATTCACCCCTCCACTTT; cdr3_aa: CATSRALTPDLNQYNSPLHF
j_call: TRBJ1-2; clone_size: .; cdr3_length: 13; d_call: .; v_call: TRBV6-5; cdr3_nt: TGTGCCAGCAGTCCCCGGACTAACTATGGCTACACCTTC; cdr3_aa: CASSPRTNYGYTF
j_call: TRBJ1-1; clone_size: .; cdr3_length: 10; d_call: .; v_call: TRBV2; cdr3_nt: TGTGCCAGCAGTGCTCCTGAAGCTTTCTTT; cdr3_aa: CASSAPEAFF
j_call: TRBJ2-3; clone_size: .; cdr3_length: 17; d_call: TRBD2; v_call: TRBV4-1; cdr3_nt: TGCGCCAGCAGCCGGACTAGCGGGCTTTATAGCACAGATACGCAGTATTTT; cdr3_aa: CASSRTSGLYSTDTQYF
j_call: TRBJ1-5; clone_size: few; cdr3_length: 14; d_call: .; v_call: TRBV5-4; cdr3_nt: TGTGCCAGCAGCTTAAGAGGCTCGAGTCAGCCCCAGCATTTT; cdr3_aa: CASSLRGSSQPQHF
j_call: TRBJ2-2; clone_size: .; cdr3_length: 17; d_call: .; v_call: TRBV15; cdr3_nt: TGTGCCACCAGCAGAGATAGGCAGGGTGAGAGCACCGGGGAGCTGTTTTTT; cdr3_aa: CATSRDRQGESTGELFF
j_call: TRBJ1-1; clone_size: .; cdr3_length: 13; d_call: .; v_call: TRBV27; cdr3_nt: TGTGCCAGCAGTTTCAACAGTTTCACTGAAGCTTTCTTT; cdr3_aa: CASSFNSFTEAFF
j_call: TRBJ2-7; clone_size: .; cdr3_length: 14; d_call: .; v_call: TRBV6-5; cdr3_nt: TGTGCCAGCAGTTACGGGGCGGGGAACTACGAGCAGTACTTC; cdr3_aa: CASSYGAGNYEQYF
j_call: TRBJ2-1; clone_size: large; cdr3_length: 15; d_call: .; v_call: TRBV6-5; cdr3_nt: TGTGCCAGCAGTTACTATCCCGCCAGGGGAAATGAGCAGTTCTTC; cdr3_aa: CASSYYPARGNEQFF
j_call: TRBJ2-1; clone_size: .; cdr3_length: 17; d_call: TRBD2; v_call: TRBV24-1; cdr3_nt: TGTGCCACCAGTGATAAGGGACTAGCTCGGTCCTACAATGAGCAGTTCTTC; cdr3_aa: CATSDKGLARSYNEQFF
j_call: TRBJ2-7; clone_size: few; cdr3_length: 13; d_call: .; v_call: TRBV3-1/TRBV3-2; cdr3_nt: TGTGCCAGCAGCCAAGCCAGGGACTACGAGCAGTACTTC; cdr3_aa: CASSQARDYEQYF
j_call: TRBJ2-7; clone_size: .; cdr3_length: 15; d_call: .; v_call: TRBV15; cdr3_nt: TGTGCCACCAGCAGAGATCATCACAGTTTCTACGAGCAGTACTTC; cdr3_aa: CATSRDHHSFYEQYF
j_call: TRBJ1-3; clone_size: .; cdr3_length: 15; d_call: .; v_call: TRBV15; cdr3_nt: TGTGCCACCAGCGACAGAGCCAATCCTGGAAACACCATATATTTT; cdr3_aa: CATSDRANPGNTIYF
j_call: TRBJ2-7; clone_size: .; cdr3_length: 18; d_call: .; v_call: TRBV7-9; cdr3_nt: TGTGCCAGCAGCATTGGGGAATACTCGGGGGTCCGCTCCTACGAGCAGTACTTC; cdr3_aa: CASSIGEYSGVRSYEQYF
j_call: TRBJ2-1; clone_size: few; cdr3_length: 17; d_call: .; v_call: TRBV29-1; cdr3_nt: TGCAGCGTTGAAGGGGCTACCGGGAAGAGCTCCTACAATGAGCAGTTCTTC; cdr3_aa: CSVEGATGKSSYNEQFF
j_call: TRBJ1-5; clone_size: .; cdr3_length: 15; d_call: TRBD1; v_call: TRBV10-3; cdr3_nt: TGTGCCATCAGTCCCGGGACAGGGGGAGGTCAGCCCCAGCATTTT; cdr3_aa: CAISPGTGGGQPQHF
j_call: TRBJ1-2; clone_size: few; cdr3_length: 16; d_call: .; v_call: TRBV19; cdr3_nt: TGTGCCAGTACCGCCACGGGGGACGAGTGGGGCTATGGCTACACCTTC; cdr3_aa: CASTATGDEWGYGYTF
j_call: TRBJ2-1; clone_size: .; cdr3_length: 17; d_call: TRBD2; v_call: TRBV4-1; cdr3_nt: TGCGCCAGCAGCCTCATAAGGCGGGAGGACTCCTACAATGAGCAGTTCTTC; cdr3_aa: CASSLIRREDSYNEQFF
j_call: TRBJ1-4; clone_size: .; cdr3_length: 18; d_call: TRBD1; v_call: TRBV7-8; cdr3_nt: TGTGCCAGCAGCGAAAATTACCGGGACAGGGGAGACCCAGAAAAACTGTTTTTT; cdr3_aa: CASSENYRDRGDPEKLFF
j_call: TRBJ1-3; clone_size: .; cdr3_length: 15; d_call: .; v_call: TRBV2; cdr3_nt: TGTGCCAGCAGTGCGACAGGTTACTCTGGAAACACCATATATTTT; cdr3_aa: CASSATGYSGNTIYF
j_call: TRBJ2-5; clone_size: .; cdr3_length: 13; d_call: TRBD1; v_call: TRBV27; cdr3_nt: TGTGCCAGCACCTCGGGACAGGAAGAGACCCAGTACTTC; cdr3_aa: CASTSGQEETQYF
j_call: TRBJ2-7; clone_size: .; cdr3_length: 14; d_call: .; v_call: TRBV6-1; cdr3_nt: TGTGCCAGCAGTGAAAATGGGGGCACCTACGAGCAGTACTTC; cdr3_aa: CASSENGGTYEQYF
j_call: TRBJ1-1; clone_size: .; cdr3_length: 13; d_call: .; v_call: TRBV10-1; cdr3_nt: TGCGCCAGCAGTGAGTCGAAGGGTGGGCGAGCTTTCTTT; cdr3_aa: CASSESKGGRAFF
j_call: TRBJ2-2; clone_size: few; cdr3_length: 13; d_call: TRBD1; v_call: TRBV24-1; cdr3_nt: TGTGCCACCAAGGGGGCTGACACCGGGGAGCTGTTTTTT; cdr3_aa: CATKGADTGELFF
j_call: TRBJ2-5; clone_size: once; cdr3_length: 14; d_call: TRBD1; v_call: TRBV12-5; cdr3_nt: TGTGCTAGTGGTTCCCAGGGGGCTCAAGAGACCCAGTACTTC; cdr3_aa: CASGSQGAQETQYF
j_call: TRBJ2-1; clone_size: few; cdr3_length: 12; d_call: .; v_call: TRBV2; cdr3_nt: TGTGCCAGCAGCCTCTACGAGAACAAGCAGTTCTTC; cdr3_aa: CASSLYENKQFF
j_call: TRBJ2-7; clone_size: once; cdr3_length: 13; d_call: .; v_call: TRBV14; cdr3_nt: TGTGCCAGCAGCCTGGACAGCTCCTACGAGCAGTACTTC; cdr3_aa: CASSLDSSYEQYF
j_call: TRBJ2-2; clone_size: medium-sized; cdr3_length: 17; d_call: .; v_call: TRBV4-1; cdr3_nt: TGCGCCAGCAGCCAAGATATCGGTAGCGGAAACACCGGGGAGCTGTTTTTT; cdr3_aa: CASSQDIGSGNTGELFF
j_call: TRBJ1-2; clone_size: .; cdr3_length: 12; d_call: .; v_call: TRBV2; cdr3_nt: TGTGCCAGGATCGGGCAGTCGGCTGGCTACACCTTC; cdr3_aa: CARIGQSAGYTF
j_call: TRBJ2-7; clone_size: .; cdr3_length: 16; d_call: .; v_call: TRBV11-3; cdr3_nt: TGTGCCAGCAGCTTAGAATGGGACACACCATCCTACGAGCAGTACTTC; cdr3_aa: CASSLEWDTPSYEQYF
j_call: TRBJ1-2; clone_size: .; cdr3_length: 17; d_call: .; v_call: TRBV11-2; cdr3_nt: TGTGCCAGCAGCTTACCCATAACAGGAGCTTCGAACTATGGCTACACCTTC; cdr3_aa: CASSLPITGASNYGYTF
j_call: TRBJ1-2; clone_size: .; cdr3_length: 15; d_call: TRBD1; v_call: TRBV7-9; cdr3_nt: TGTGCCAGCAGCTTGGGGCAGACAGGGGAGGATGGCTACACCTTC; cdr3_aa: CASSLGQTGEDGYTF